One sample yielded the 28 T cell receptor beta chains listed below, sequenced in a study of T cells in Graves' hyperthyroidism and ophthalmopathy. It was RNA transcripts that yielded the amplified TCR beta CDR3 regions. The HTBI set primed first-round TCR CDR3 RT-PCR. TCRdb passed the multiplex PCR reads through MiXCR, listing each CDR3 protein once. The repertoire holds roughly 740,000 distinct CDR3 sequences, with 16% as singletons. The sequencing sample was made of blood. These receptors were obtained from a man aged 18 to 30 with Graves' hyperthyroidism.

Many counts were recorded for this clonotype. CDR3 bases: TGTGCCAGCAGCCCGTACCAAGGGGAGCAGTACTTC. The encoded protein is CASSPYQGEQYF. The V gene is TRBV11-3, the J gene TRBJ2-5, with D tentatively TRBD1 or TRBD2 (5 bases each). The CDR3 consists of 12 residues. CDR1 and CDR2 (germline): SGHNT, YENEEA. Trimming removed 5 bases from V and 11 bases from J, with 15 bases in between.

This clonotype was observed at least ten times. The chain has TRBV6-1 and TRBJ2-1; the D gene is possibly TRBD1 (6 bases). This CDR3 contains 15 residues. Trimming left V 0 bases short and J 6 bases short, with 12 bases between. CDR1 and CDR2 (germline): MNHNS, SASEGT. CDR3 bases: TGTGCCAGCAGTGAAGCATACAGGGCGGGCAATGAGCAGTTCTTC. It yields the protein CASSEAYRAGNEQFF.

The chain is built from TRBV4-2 and TRBJ1-2, with D possibly TRBD1 on 5 matching bases. Between the trimmed V and J ends, which lost 3 bases and 4 bases, there was a span of 15 bases. The germline V gene has CDR1 LGHNA and CDR2 YNFKEQ. There are 15 residues in the CDR3. CDR3 in DNA: TGTGCCAGCAGCCATTCCCCGGGGGAGGGCTATGGCTACACCTTC. It specifies CASSHSPGEGYGYTF.

The chain joins TRBV5-1 to TRBJ2-1, with D perhaps TRBD1 or TRBD2 (5 bases each). CDR3 length: 14 amino acids. V lost 0 bases to trimming and J lost 10 bases, with 14 bases between them. The V gene's germline CDR1 is SGHRS and CDR2 YFSETQ. This CDR3 reads CASSLGDEGLEQFF. The CDR3 DNA reads as TGCGCCAGCAGCTTGGGGGATGAGGGGCTAGAGCAGTTCTTC.

This clonotype was picked up a small number of times. The CDR3 nucleotides are TGTGCCACCAGTGATTTCCGGGGGAACTATGGCTACACCTTC. The encoded protein is CATSDFRGNYGYTF. This sequence joins TRBV24-1 and TRBJ1-2, with a possible D match to TRBD1 (5 bases). The CDR3 loop spans 14 amino acids. The V and J ends lost 1 base and 2 bases respectively, with 7 bases between them. Germline CDR1 reads KGHDR; CDR2 reads SFDVKD.

In this sample, this clonotype turned up a few times. V and J are TRBV28 and TRBJ2-5; D uncertain. CDR3 length equals 14 residues. The germline CDR1 and CDR2 sequences are MDHEN and SYDVKM. Trimming removed 2 bases from V and 1 base from J, with 8 bases in between. The CDR3: CASSLHGIQETQYF. The CDR3 region has the DNA TGTGCCAGCAGTTTACACGGAATCCAAGAGACCCAGTACTTC. The full variable domain, completed using reference TRBV28 and TRBJ2-5, is DVKVTQSSRYLVKRTGEKVFLECVQDMDHENMFWYRQDPGLGLRLIYFSYDVKMKEKGDIPEGYSVSREKKERFSLILESASTNQTSMYLCASSLHGIQETQYFGPGTRLLVL.

This clonotype was counted a few times. This chain joins TRBV28 and TRBJ1-3, with 10 bases lining up with TRBD1. V lost 0 bases to trimming and J lost 5 bases; unmatched junction nucleotides: 4. The length of the CDR3 is 16 residues. Germline loops: CDR1 MDHEN, CDR2 SYDVKM. CDR3 loop: CASSLWGDRGRNTIYF. The DNA of the CDR3 is TGTGCCAGCAGTTTATGGGGGGACAGGGGTCGAAACACCATATATTTT.

This clonotype was seen only a few times. This chain links TRBV28 with TRBJ1-5, with TRBD1 matching 7 bases. CDR3 size: 14 residues. The germline CDR1 and CDR2 sequences are MDHEN and SYDVKM. V dropped 6 bases and J dropped 8; count of bases not matched to a gene: 10. The CDR3 reads CASSPDRVRKPQHF. The CDR3 nucleotides are TGTGCCAGCAGCCCTGACAGGGTTAGGAAGCCCCAGCATTTT. Together with reference TRBV28 and TRBJ1-5, the CDR3 gives the full variable domain: DVKVTQSSRYLVKRTGEKVFLECVQDMDHENMFWYRQDPGLGLRLIYFSYDVKMKEKGDIPEGYSVSREKKERFSLILESASTNQTSMYLCASSPDRVRKPQHFGDGTRLSIL.

The chain is built from TRBV5-8 and TRBJ2-1; D perhaps matches TRBD1 (5 bases). Germline values: CDR1 SGHTS, CDR2 YDEGEE. The CDR3 has 12 residues. Trimming pared 4 bases from V and 7 bases from J, leaving 9 bases between. The DNA for the CDR3 is TGTGCCAGCAGCCCCTACAGGAATGAGCAGTTCTTC. It codes for CASSPYRNEQFF.

This rearrangement joins TRBV5-1 to TRBJ2-3; D is unclear. The CDR3 is 13 residues long. Trimming shortened V by 1 base and J by 3 bases, and 6 bases separated the two germline ends. From germline, CDR1 is SGHRS and CDR2 YFSETQ. CDR3 in DNA: TGCGCCAGCAGCTTGAAAAAAACAGATACGCAGTATTTT. It is translated as CASSLKKTDTQYF.

The V and J genes are TRBV3-1 and TRBJ2-1, with 7 bases aligning to TRBD1. The V gene end was trimmed by 1 base and the J gene end by 13 bases; junction bases not matched to a gene: 4. CDR1 LGHDT and CDR2 YNNKEL come from the germline V gene (reference sequence). The CDR3 spans 12 residues. In DNA form, the CDR3 reads TGTGCCAGCAGCCAAGCTGGACAGGATCAGTTCTTC. As protein: CASSQAGQDQFF.

This clonotype was counted between two and nine times. One end of the junction varies from germline; a read error may be responsible. The rearrangement joins TRBV4-1 to TRBJ1-1; 7 nucleotides match TRBD1. CDR3 length: 15 residues. CDR1 MGHRA and CDR2 YSYEKL come from the germline V gene. The CDR3 DNA reads TGCGCCAGCAGCCCTGCCAAGGGGGCGTTGACTGAAGCCTTCTTT. Translation gives CASSPAKGALTEAFF.

The chain couples TRBV20-1 to TRBJ1-3; D unclear. The V gene's germline CDR1 is DFQATT and CDR2 SNEGSKA (reference sequence). Between the trimmed V and J ends, which lost 0 bases and 4 bases, there was a span of 4 bases. The CDR3 runs 12 residues. In nucleotides, the CDR3 is TGCAGTGCTAGAGATACGGGAAACACCATATATTTT. Translated, it gives CSARDTGNTIYF.

This clonotype has more than one count but fewer than ten. The rearrangement joins TRBV20-1 to TRBJ1-5; D gene uncertain. This CDR3 is built from 16 residues. Germline V gene lookup returns CDR1 DFQATT and CDR2 SNEGSKA (reference sequence). Trimming pared 0 bases from V and 2 bases from J, leaving 14 bases between. DNA for the CDR3: TGCAGTGCTAGAGATCAAGGCCTGACGGGCAATCAGCCCCAGCATTTT. It codes for CSARDQGLTGNQPQHF.

This clonotype was observed at least ten times. CDR3 DNA sequence: TGTGCCAGCAGCGACATGTCTAGCGGCAATGAGCAGTTCTTC. Protein product: CASSDMSSGNEQFF. The chain uses TRBV28 and TRBJ2-1; the match to TRBD2 covers 7 bases. Germline V CDR1 and CDR2: MDHEN, SYDVKM. Trimming removed 6 bases from V and 6 bases from J; junction bases left unmatched: 8. This CDR3 region has 14 residues.

This clonotype was counted only a few times. This chain links TRBV5-5 with TRBJ2-4; D is unresolved. The length of the CDR3 is 15 residues. The germline CDR1 and CDR2 sequences are SGHKS and YYEKEE (reference sequence). Deletions cut 0 bases from V and 2 bases from J, with 9 bases between. CDR3 nucleotide sequence: TGTGCCAGCAGCTTGGGAGGTAACCCCAAAAACATTCAGTACTTC. This translates into CASSLGGNPKNIQYF.

This clonotype came up many times. V is TRBV6-5 and J is TRBJ2-2, with D possibly being TRBD1 (5 bases). From germline, CDR1 is MNHEY and CDR2 SVGAGI. V was cut by 8 bases and J by 0 bases, with 7 bases left in between. The CDR3 has 13 residues. CDR3: CASSTANTGELFF. The CDR3 coding sequence is TGTGCCAGCTCGACAGCGAACACCGGGGAGCTGTTTTTT.

This clonotype was detected a few times. A read error may be the cause here, since a much bigger clone is one base away. This chain links TRBV12-3 or TRBV12-4 with TRBJ2-7; D is uncertain. The DNA end favors TRBJ2-1, so the J call may be wrong. This CDR3 is 15 amino acids long. CDR3 sequence: CASSRSGRSSYEQFF. CDR3 bases: TGTGCCAGCAGCCGATCGGGCAGAAGCTCCTACGAGCAGTTCTTC.

This clonotype was recorded at least ten times. The rearrangement uses TRBV6-2 or TRBV6-3 and TRBJ2-4; 8 positions agree with TRBD2. V was pared by 4 bases and J by 9 bases, with 11 bases of the junction left unmatched. This CDR3 spans 15 amino acids. CDR1 and CDR2 from the germline V gene are MNHEY and SVGEGT. CDR3 bases: TGTGCCAGCAGTTCGATAGATGCGGGAGGAGGCATTCAGTACTTC. It is translated as CASSSIDAGGGIQYF.

The V call is TRBV7-9, the J call TRBJ2-4, with D maybe TRBD1 (7 bases). The germline V and J ends were trimmed by 2 bases and 8 bases, with 16 bases remaining between them. Germline CDR1 and CDR2: SEHNR and FQNEAQ (reference sequence). The CDR3 is 15 residues long. Written as DNA, the CDR3 is TGTGCCAGCAGCTTATATGCAGGGGGGATGGACATTCAGTACTTC. Translation gives CASSLYAGGMDIQYF.

The sample holds many counts of this clonotype. The chain joins TRBV30 to TRBJ2-1; D tentatively fits TRBD1 or TRBD2 (7 bases each). With 0 bases removed from V and 12 bases from J, the gap between germline ends came to 15 bases. The CDR3 is 13 amino acids. Germline CDR1 reads GTSNPN; CDR2 reads SVGIG (reference sequence). The CDR3 region is CAWSVQGSSGQFF. CDR3 nucleotide sequence: TGTGCCTGGAGTGTACAGGGGTCTAGCGGGCAGTTCTTC.

This clonotype was seen many times. The V gene is TRBV28, the J gene TRBJ2-1; TRBD2 aligns across 10 bases. Looked up from germline, CDR1 is MDHEN and CDR2 is SYDVKM. V dropped 3 bases and J dropped 3; count of bases not matched to a gene: 2. The CDR3 extends over 15 amino acids. Written as DNA, the CDR3 is TGTGCCAGCAGTTTGGGGACTAGCGTCTACAATGAGCAGTTCTTC. Translated, it gives CASSLGTSVYNEQFF. Using reference TRBV28 and TRBJ2-1 for the parts outside the CDR3, the full variable domain is DVKVTQSSRYLVKRTGEKVFLECVQDMDHENMFWYRQDPGLGLRLIYFSYDVKMKEKGDIPEGYSVSREKKERFSLILESASTNQTSMYLCASSLGTSVYNEQFFGPGTRLTVL.

The table lists this clonotype with a few counts. DNA for the CDR3: TGTGCCAGCAGCCCCCACGCCGATTGGAACTATGGCTACACCTTC. Amino acids: CASSPHADWNYGYTF. The chain uses TRBV11-2 and TRBJ1-2; D unresolved. CDR1 and CDR2 (germline): SGHAT, FQNNGV. The CDR3 is made up of 15 amino acids. V lost 5 bases to trimming and J lost 2 bases, with 15 bases between them. The whole variable domain, filled in from reference TRBV11-2 and TRBJ1-2, reads EAGVAQSPRYKIIEKRQSVAFWCNPISGHATLYWYQQILGQGPKLLIQFQNNGVVDDSQLPKDRFSAERLKGVDSTLKIQPAKLEDSAVYLCASSPHADWNYGYTFGSGTRLTVV.

This clonotype was counted between two and nine times. Here the CDR3 reads CASSIGKNEQFF. CDR3 DNA sequence: TGTGCCAGTAGTATAGGGAAGAATGAGCAGTTCTTC. The rearrangement uses TRBV19 and TRBJ2-1; no firm D call. Trimming shortened V by 1 base and J by 7 bases, and 5 bases separated the two germline ends. This CDR3 has 12 residues. Germline CDR1 LNHDA, CDR2 SQIVND (reference sequence).

The sample holds many counts of this clonotype. This chain links TRBV27 with TRBJ2-3, with 7 positions matching TRBD2. Germline V gene data show CDR1 as MNHEY and CDR2 as SMNVEV (reference sequence). The J segment lost 2 bases and the V segment lost 5 bases, leaving 4 bases of the junction unmatched. This CDR3 region has 14 residues. The CDR3 region has the DNA TGTGCCAGCAGTCTCCTAGCGGTCACAGATACGCAGTATTTT. This codes for CASSLLAVTDTQYF.

This clonotype has a count of ten or more. The chain combines TRBV7-9 with TRBJ2-1; 11 bases agree with TRBD2. Trimming cost V 3 bases and J 10 bases; bases outside gene matches: 8. The CDR3 is 15 residues long. From germline, CDR1 is SEHNR and CDR2 FQNEAQ (reference sequence). The CDR3 here is CASSFHLAGGREQFF. DNA of the CDR3: TGTGCCAGCAGCTTTCACCTAGCGGGAGGAAGAGAGCAGTTCTTC. The full variable domain, completed using reference TRBV7-9 and TRBJ2-1, is DTGVSQNPRHKITKRGQNVTFRCDPISEHNRLYWYRQTLGQGPEFLTYFQNEAQLEKSRLLSDRFSAERPKGSFSTLEIQRTEQGDSAMYLCASSFHLAGGREQFFGPGTRLTVL.

This clonotype was recorded at least ten times. The chain uses TRBV20-1 and TRBJ2-7; D is unclear. CDR1 is DFQATT and CDR2 is SNEGSKA in the germline V gene (reference sequence). Trimming stripped 8 bases from V and 5 bases from J, with 13 bases between. CDR3 length: 11 residues. CDR3 region: CSPMLVDEQYF. The CDR3 bases are TGCAGTCCGATGCTGGTGGACGAGCAGTACTTC.

This chain uses TRBV7-9 with TRBJ2-5, with TRBD2 as a possible D gene (6 bases). Trimming shortened V by 7 bases and J by 4 bases, and 13 bases separated the two germline ends. The CDR3 is 13 amino acids. CDR1 and CDR2 from the germline V gene are SEHNR and FQNEAQ (reference sequence). CDR3 bases: TGTGCCAGCACCTCGGGGGTCCTAGAGACCCAGTACTTC. Translation: CASTSGVLETQYF.